A single sample gave rise to the 31 T cell receptor beta chains below, sequenced in a study of beta chain features in type 1 diabetes. Expressed TCRB transcripts were sequenced, since all the RNA that had been isolated was reverse transcribed. Assay used: immunoSEQ multiplex PCR; TCRdb lists only in-frame clones, some missing. The data contain under 300,000 clones, 25% to 30% of them singletons. The sample taken for sequencing was central memory CD4+ T cells from blood. The origin of the receptors is a man aged 25-40 years in good health.

The chain is built from TRBV7-9 and TRBJ2-2; D call uncertain. The germline gives CDR1 SEHNR, CDR2 FQNEAQ (reference sequence). The CDR3 totals 13 residues. V lost 0 bases and J lost 7, with 6 bases in between. CDR3 nucleotides: TGTGCCAGCAGCTTAGCAGAGGTCGGGGAGCTGTTTTTT. Protein sequence: CASSLAEVGELFF.

This clone occurred a few times. The same CDR3 can be traced to other DNA sequences in this sample. The chain links TRBV11-2 to TRBJ2-1, with 12 bases fitting TRBD2. The V gene's germline CDR1 is SGHAT and CDR2 FQNNGV. CDR3 length: 15 residues. V trimming: 0 bases; J trimming: 7 bases; junction bases outside the gene matches: 1. The CDR3 coding sequence is TGTGCCAGCAGCTTAGAAGGACTAGCGGGAAATGAGCAGTTCTTC. Translated, it gives CASSLEGLAGNEQFF.

Only a few counts were recorded for this clone. V is TRBV7-2 and J is TRBJ2-7, with TRBD2 matching 8 bases. The CDR3 is made up of 15 amino acids. Germline V gene data show CDR1 as SGHTA and CDR2 as FQGNSA. Losses at the gene ends were 6 bases for V and 3 bases for J; bases not matched to a gene: 10. The CDR3 loop reads CASSSTSGVDYEQYF. CDR3 sequence (DNA): TGTGCCAGCAGTTCCACTAGCGGAGTAGACTACGAGCAGTACTTC.

The CDR3 here is CSVGRSGAPYEQYF. The DNA of the CDR3 is TGCAGCGTTGGGAGGTCGGGGGCGCCCTACGAGCAGTACTTC. The J gene is TRBJ2-7, the V gene TRBV29-1; D possibly uses TRBD1 or TRBD2 (6 bases each). Germline V gives CDR1 SQVTM, CDR2 ANQGSEA. V was clipped by 4 bases and J by 2 bases, with 15 bases between them. The length of the CDR3 is 14 residues.

This chain connects TRBV27 to TRBJ2-2; D ambiguous. The CDR3 extends over 15 amino acids. Trimming took 3 bases from V and 6 from J, leaving 14 bases between them. CDR1 MNHEY and CDR2 SMNVEV come from the germline V gene (reference sequence). In DNA, the CDR3 is TGTGCCAGCAGTTTGAGTCAGCCTAATGCCGGGGAGCTGTTTTTT. Encoded protein: CASSLSQPNAGELFF.

This clone has at least ten counts. For the CDR3, the DNA is TGTGCCTGGAACGGGGGAAGGAATCAGCCCCAGCATTTT. This encodes CAWNGGRNQPQHF. The chain carries TRBV30 and TRBJ1-5; D possibly corresponds to TRBD1 (5 bases). Trimming took off 4 bases at V and 4 bases at J, with 11 bases between the two ends. Looked up from germline, CDR1 is GTSNPN and CDR2 is SVGIG (reference sequence). The CDR3 is made up of 13 amino acids.

This clone was recorded once. The V call is TRBV1, the J call TRBJ2-2; the table calls TRBD2, which could not be checked here. TRBV1 is marked as a pseudogene. The CDR3 extends over 16 amino acids. The CDR3 protein is CTSSHYLSPGTGELFF. In DNA, the CDR3 is TGCACCAGCAGCCATTACCTTTCCCCGGGCACCGGGGAGCTGTTTTTT.

The gene calls are TRBV14 and TRBJ2-7; 9 nucleotides match TRBD1. The germline CDR1 and CDR2 sequences are SGHDN and FVKESK. The CDR3 is 15 residues long. J gave up 4 bases and V 1 base, and 5 bases lay outside the gene matches. The CDR3 region is CASSQAGTGSYEQYF. The CDR3 nucleotides are TGTGCCAGCAGCCAAGCCGGGACAGGGTCTTACGAGCAGTACTTC.

The J gene is TRBJ2-3, the V gene TRBV10-3; D gene uncertain. The germline gives CDR1 ENHRY, CDR2 SYGVKD. The CDR3 totals 13 residues. The V end lost 11 bases, the J end lost 0 bases, and 12 bases lay between the germline ends. The DNA for the CDR3 is TGTGCCTACGCTGGGGAAAGCACAGATACGCAGTATTTT. The encoded protein is CAYAGESTDTQYF.

Many counts were recorded for this clone. The chain has TRBV30 and TRBJ2-7; 11 bases map to TRBD1. The germline CDR1 and CDR2 sequences are GTSNPN and SVGIG (reference sequence). The CDR3 runs 14 residues. The ends lost 3 bases at V and 2 bases at J; junction bases unmatched: 3. CDR3 coding DNA: TGTGCCTGGAGGCCGGGACAGGGGGCCTACGAGCAGTACTTC. Amino acid sequence: CAWRPGQGAYEQYF.

J is TRBJ2-5 and V is TRBV15; the match to TRBD2 covers 8 bases. V shed 0 bases and J 5 bases; nucleotides not matched to a gene: 5. This CDR3 contains 15 residues. Germline CDR1 reads LNHNV; CDR2 reads YYDKDF (reference sequence). CDR3 in amino acids: CATSRDPTSVETQYF. The CDR3 nucleotides read TGTGCCACCAGCAGAGATCCGACTAGCGTTGAGACCCAGTACTTC.

The gene calls are TRBV27 and TRBJ2-5; D remains unclear. The V end lost 11 bases, the J end lost 0 bases, and 7 bases lay between the germline ends. Germline CDR1 reads MNHEY; CDR2 reads SMNVEV (reference sequence). The CDR3 is 11 residues long. The CDR3 is CASGHQETQYF. In DNA, the CDR3 is TGTGCCTCCGGGCACCAAGAGACCCAGTACTTC.

This chain uses TRBV7-2 with TRBJ2-7; D is unresolved. The CDR3 consists of 15 residues. Trimming stripped 5 bases from V and 0 bases from J, with 14 bases between. Germline V CDR1 and CDR2: SGHTA, FQGNSA. The CDR3 here is CASSPSVLASYEQYF. CDR3 sequence (DNA): TGTGCCAGCAGCCCAAGCGTATTAGCCTCCTACGAGCAGTACTTC.

This clone was seen only a few times. The chain has TRBV18 and TRBJ2-3, with 7 bases aligning to TRBD2. CDR1 is KGHSH and CDR2 is LQKENI in the germline V gene. After removal of 3 bases from V and 4 bases from J, the junction contained 13 bases not matched to a gene. This CDR3 is built from 17 residues. DNA for the CDR3: TGTGCCAGCTCACCCTCCCGGGGAGGGATCCCTCCAGATACGCAGTATTTT. It codes for CASSPSRGGIPPDTQYF.

V gene TRBV19 combines with J gene TRBJ1-5, with unresolved D. The V gene lost 5 bases and the J gene lost 4 bases, with 6 bases spanning the gap. The CDR3 extends over 12 amino acids. Germline V gene data show CDR1 as LNHDA and CDR2 as SQIVND (reference sequence). Here the CDR3 reads CASSLLNQPQHF. The CDR3 nucleotides are TGTGCCAGTAGTCTACTGAATCAGCCCCAGCATTTT.

The chain carries TRBV28 and TRBJ2-1, with TRBD2 matching 7 bases. This CDR3 has 14 amino acids. CDR1 MDHEN and CDR2 SYDVKM come from the germline V gene. The V gene end was trimmed by 5 bases and the J gene end by 9 bases; junction bases not matched to a gene: 10. Here the CDR3 DNA reads TGTGCCAGCAGTCTACCCGGGACTATGAGTGAGCAGTTCTTC. Protein sequence: CASSLPGTMSEQFF.

Only one count was recorded for this clone. The chain links TRBV5-4 to TRBJ2-3, with unresolved D. V shed 6 bases and J shed 5 bases, with 13 bases lying between them. Germline values: CDR1 SGHNT, CDR2 YYREEE (reference sequence). CDR3 size: 13 residues. CDR3 in DNA: TGTGCCAGCAAGGCCACTTCAAGAGATACGCAGTATTTT. Its translation: CASKATSRDTQYF.

This clone is a singleton in its sample. V and J are TRBV5-6 and TRBJ2-5, with D possibly matching TRBD2 (6 bases). The CDR3 runs to 13 residues. V lost 2 bases to trimming and J lost 3 bases, with 8 bases between them. The germline V gene has CDR1 SGHDT and CDR2 YYEEEE. The CDR3: CASSFGGEETQYF. The CDR3 DNA reads as TGTGCCAGCAGCTTTGGCGGGGAAGAGACCCAGTACTTC. Looking up the rest from reference TRBV5-6 and TRBJ2-5 gives the full variable domain: DAGVTQSPTHLIKTRGQQVTLRCSPKSGHDTVSWYQQALGQGPQFIFQYYEEEERQRGNFPDRFSGHQFPNYSSELNVNALLLGDSALYLCASSFGGEETQYFGPGTRLLVL.

The genes are TRBV2 and TRBJ1-5; D is undetermined. The V and J ends lost 4 bases and 0 bases respectively, with 10 bases between them. This CDR3 spans 15 amino acids. Germline CDR1 is SNHLY and CDR2 is FYNNEI. The CDR3 loop is CASSVTEASNQPQHF. The CDR3 nucleotides are TGTGCCAGCAGTGTGACTGAGGCTAGCAATCAGCCCCAGCATTTT.

This clone was detected a few times. DNA for the CDR3: TGTGCCAGCAGCGTAGTCGGCAACAATGAGCAGTTCTTC. Residues: CASSVVGNNEQFF. The genes are TRBV9 and TRBJ2-1, with D unclear. The germline gives CDR1 SGDLS, CDR2 YYNGEE. This CDR3 region has 13 residues. Trimming pared 0 bases from V and 5 bases from J, leaving 6 bases between.

This clone has a count of ten or more. This chain joins TRBV6-1 and TRBJ2-2, with 12 bases aligning to TRBD2. Trimming took 2 bases from V and 6 from J; bases not matched to a gene: 1. CDR3 length: 15 residues. The germline CDR1 and CDR2 sequences are MNHNS and SASEGT. The CDR3 coding sequence is TGTGCCAGCAGTGAACTAGCGGGAGGGCCCGGGGAGCTGTTTTTT. Protein: CASSELAGGPGELFF.

About this clone: This specimen includes other DNA sequences encoding the same CDR3. This chain joins TRBV29-1 and TRBJ2-1; 10 bases map to TRBD2. J gave up 9 bases and V 5 bases, and 16 bases lay outside the gene matches. This CDR3 is built from 16 residues. CDR1 and CDR2 (germline): SQVTM, ANQGSEA. CDR3 amino acids: CSVLGGLAGVGGEQFF. The CDR3 bases are TGCAGCGTTTTAGGCGGCCTAGCGGGAGTAGGGGGTGAGCAGTTCTTC.

With respect to this clone: Sequence at one end of the junction differs from germline and may be a read error. In DNA, the CDR3 is TGCGCCTGGAGTGGGGAGAGCAGGGCGAACACTGAAGCTTTCTTT. It codes for CAWSGESRANTEAFF. The chain carries TRBV30 and TRBJ1-1; maybe TRBD1 (5 bases). CDR1 and CDR2 from the germline V gene are GTSNPN and SVGIG (reference sequence). The length of the CDR3 is 15 residues.

This chain joins TRBV7-2 and TRBJ2-5; D might be TRBD1 (6 bases). Trimming took off 5 bases at V and 4 bases at J, with 14 bases between the two ends. CDR1 is SGHTA, CDR2 FQGNSA, per germline. This CDR3 region has 14 residues. The chain's CDR3 is CASSVFTGRETQYF. The CDR3 region has the DNA TGTGCCAGCAGCGTATTTACAGGGAGAGAGACCCAGTACTTC.

This clone was observed a few times. The rearrangement uses TRBV28 and TRBJ2-5, with 8 bases matching TRBD2. The CDR3 totals 15 residues. Losses at the gene ends were 8 bases for V and 0 bases for J; bases not matched to a gene: 8. Germline V gene sequence: CDR1 MDHEN, CDR2 SYDVKM. The CDR3 loop reads CASGASGWDQETQYF. The CDR3 DNA is TGTGCCAGCGGAGCTAGCGGGTGGGACCAAGAGACCCAGTACTTC.

A few counts support this clone. This rearrangement joins TRBV29-1 to TRBJ2-3; 9 bases are shared with TRBD2. Germline CDR1 reads SQVTM; CDR2 reads ANQGSEA. J gave up 4 bases and V 6 bases, and 8 bases lay outside the gene matches. CDR3 length: 14 amino acids. CDR3 amino acids: CSVPPASGADTQYF. The CDR3 region has the DNA TGCAGCGTCCCTCCGGCTAGCGGGGCAGATACGCAGTATTTT.

Regarding this clone: A read error may account for a junction end that differs from germline. The chain links TRBV5-5 to TRBJ2-7; TRBD2 might be the D (5 bases). There are 11 residues in the CDR3. Germline assignment: CDR1 SGHKS and CDR2 YYEKEE (reference sequence). Here the CDR3 reads CASTSPGNPWF. Written as DNA, the CDR3 is TGTGCCAGCACCTCCCCGGGGAACCCATGGTTC.

This clone has just a few counts. This chain links TRBV30 with TRBJ2-2; weak D call: TRBD2 (5 bases). The germline CDR1 and CDR2 sequences are GTSNPN and SVGIG (reference sequence). Trimming took 5 bases from V and 9 from J, leaving 10 bases between them. The CDR3 is made up of 11 amino acids. CDR3 protein: CAWAGIRELFF. In DNA, the CDR3 is TGTGCCTGGGCCGGGATCCGGGAGCTGTTTTTT.

This chain uses TRBV6-1 with TRBJ2-4; 7 bases are a match to TRBD1. Germline lookup yields CDR1 MNHNS and CDR2 SASEGT. The CDR3 is 15 amino acids. V trimming: 4 bases; J trimming: 6 bases; junction bases outside the gene matches: 9. The CDR3 bases are TGTGCCAGCAGTGCCAGACAGGGTATGCGAAACATTCAGTACTTC. This encodes CASSARQGMRNIQYF.

CDR3 sequence (DNA): TGTGCCAGCAGTGAACAGGGGAGCTCCTACAATGAGCAGTTCTTC. It codes for CASSEQGSSYNEQFF. J is TRBJ2-1 and V is TRBV6-1; maybe TRBD1 (6 bases). V lost 2 bases to trimming and J lost 0 bases, with 8 bases between them. The CDR3 loop spans 15 amino acids. The germline V gene encodes CDR1 MNHNS and CDR2 SASEGT.

V is TRBV29-1 and J is TRBJ2-5; D remains ambiguous. Trimming stripped 6 bases from V and 6 bases from J, with 8 bases between. CDR1 SQVTM and CDR2 ANQGSEA come from the germline V gene. The CDR3 sequence is 10 residues long. The CDR3 loop is CSVLTQTQYF. DNA for the CDR3: TGCAGCGTATTGACCCAGACCCAGTACTTC.